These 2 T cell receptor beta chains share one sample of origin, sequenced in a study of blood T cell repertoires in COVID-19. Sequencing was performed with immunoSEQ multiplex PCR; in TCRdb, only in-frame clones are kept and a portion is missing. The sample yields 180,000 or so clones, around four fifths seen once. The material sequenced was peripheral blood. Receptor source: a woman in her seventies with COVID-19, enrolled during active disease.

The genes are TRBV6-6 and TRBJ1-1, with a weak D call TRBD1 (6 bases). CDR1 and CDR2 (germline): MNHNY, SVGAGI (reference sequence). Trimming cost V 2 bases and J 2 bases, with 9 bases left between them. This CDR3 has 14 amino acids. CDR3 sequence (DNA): TGTGCCAGCAGTTACCGGGACATTAACACTGAAGCTTTCTTT. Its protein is CASSYRDINTEAFF.

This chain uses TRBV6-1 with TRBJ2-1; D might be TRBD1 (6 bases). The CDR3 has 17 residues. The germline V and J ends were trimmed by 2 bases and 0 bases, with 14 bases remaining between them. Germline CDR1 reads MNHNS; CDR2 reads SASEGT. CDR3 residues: CASSEFSQGSSYNEQFF. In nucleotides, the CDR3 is TGTGCCAGCAGTGAATTCAGTCAGGGGAGCTCCTACAATGAGCAGTTCTTC.